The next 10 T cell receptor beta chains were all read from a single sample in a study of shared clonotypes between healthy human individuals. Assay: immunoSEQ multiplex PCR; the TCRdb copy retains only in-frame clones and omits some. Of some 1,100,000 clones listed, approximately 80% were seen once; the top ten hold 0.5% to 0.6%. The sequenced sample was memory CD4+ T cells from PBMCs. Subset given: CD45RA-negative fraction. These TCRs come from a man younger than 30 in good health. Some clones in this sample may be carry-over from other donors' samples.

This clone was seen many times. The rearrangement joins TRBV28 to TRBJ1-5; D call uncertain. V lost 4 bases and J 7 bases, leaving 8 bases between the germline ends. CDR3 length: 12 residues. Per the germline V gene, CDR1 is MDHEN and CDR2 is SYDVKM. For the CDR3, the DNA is TGTGCCAGCAGTTCTAATGGCCAGCCCCAGCATTTT. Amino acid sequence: CASSSNGQPQHF.

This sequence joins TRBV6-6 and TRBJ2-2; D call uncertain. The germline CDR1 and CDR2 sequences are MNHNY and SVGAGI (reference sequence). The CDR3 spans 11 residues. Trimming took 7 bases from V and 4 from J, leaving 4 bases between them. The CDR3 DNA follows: TGTGCCAGCATGGTCACCGGGGAGCTGTTTTTT. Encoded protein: CASMVTGELFF.

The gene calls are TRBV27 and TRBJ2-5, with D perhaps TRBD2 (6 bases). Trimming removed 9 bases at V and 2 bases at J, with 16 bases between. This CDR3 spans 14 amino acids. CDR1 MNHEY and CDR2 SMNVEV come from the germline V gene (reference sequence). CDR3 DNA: TGTGCCAGACTTAGCGGAGGGAAGCAAGAGACCCAGTACTTC. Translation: CARLSGGKQETQYF.

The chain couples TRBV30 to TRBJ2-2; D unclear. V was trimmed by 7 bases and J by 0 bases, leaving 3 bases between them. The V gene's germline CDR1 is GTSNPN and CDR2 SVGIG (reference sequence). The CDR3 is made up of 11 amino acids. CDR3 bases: TGTGCCTTAACGAACACCGGGGAGCTGTTTTTT. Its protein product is CALTNTGELFF. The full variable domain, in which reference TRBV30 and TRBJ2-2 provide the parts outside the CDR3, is SQTIHQWPATLVQPVGSPLSLECTVEGTSNPNLYWYRQAAGRGLQLLFYSVGIGQISSEVPQNLSASRPQDRQFILSSKKLLLSDSGFYLCALTNTGELFFGEGSRLTVL.

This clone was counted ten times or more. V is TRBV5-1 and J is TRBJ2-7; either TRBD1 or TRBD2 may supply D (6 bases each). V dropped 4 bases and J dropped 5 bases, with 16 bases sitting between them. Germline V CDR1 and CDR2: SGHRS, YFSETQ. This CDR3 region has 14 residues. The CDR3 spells CASSGLGGHDEQYF. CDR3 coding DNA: TGCGCCAGCAGCGGATTGGGGGGACACGACGAGCAGTACTTC.

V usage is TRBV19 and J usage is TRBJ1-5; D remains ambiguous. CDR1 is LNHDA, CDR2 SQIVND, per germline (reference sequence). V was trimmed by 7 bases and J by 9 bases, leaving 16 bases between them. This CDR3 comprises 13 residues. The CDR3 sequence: CASTQSSKGPQHF. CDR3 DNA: TGTGCCAGTACGCAGTCATCCAAGGGGCCCCAGCATTTT. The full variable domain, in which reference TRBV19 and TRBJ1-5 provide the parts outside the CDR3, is DGGITQSPKYLFRKEGQNVTLSCEQNLNHDAMYWYRQDPGQGLRLIYYSQIVNDFQKGDIAEGYSVSREKKESFPLTVTSAQKNPTAFYLCASTQSSKGPQHFGDGTRLSIL.

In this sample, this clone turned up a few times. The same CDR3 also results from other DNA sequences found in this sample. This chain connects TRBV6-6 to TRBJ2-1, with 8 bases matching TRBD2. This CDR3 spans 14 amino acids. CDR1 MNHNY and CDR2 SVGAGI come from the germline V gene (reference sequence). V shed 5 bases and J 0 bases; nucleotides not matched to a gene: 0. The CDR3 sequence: CASSSGSSYNEQFF. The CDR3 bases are TGTGCCAGCAGTAGCGGGAGCTCCTACAATGAGCAGTTCTTC.

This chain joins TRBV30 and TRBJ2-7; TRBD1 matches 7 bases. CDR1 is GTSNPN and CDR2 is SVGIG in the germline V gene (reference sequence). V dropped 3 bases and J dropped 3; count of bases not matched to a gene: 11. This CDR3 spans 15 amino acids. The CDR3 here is CAWREPGTAFYEQYF. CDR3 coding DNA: TGTGCCTGGAGGGAACCCGGGACAGCTTTCTACGAGCAGTACTTC.

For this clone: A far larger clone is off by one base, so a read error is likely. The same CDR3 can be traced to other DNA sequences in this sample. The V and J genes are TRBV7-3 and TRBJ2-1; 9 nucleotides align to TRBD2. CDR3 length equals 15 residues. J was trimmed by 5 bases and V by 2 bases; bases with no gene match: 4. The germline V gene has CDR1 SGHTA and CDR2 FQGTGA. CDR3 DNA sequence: TGTGCCAGCAGCTTAGGCCTAGCGGGGAACAATGAGCAGTTCTTC. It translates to CASSLGLAGNNEQFF.

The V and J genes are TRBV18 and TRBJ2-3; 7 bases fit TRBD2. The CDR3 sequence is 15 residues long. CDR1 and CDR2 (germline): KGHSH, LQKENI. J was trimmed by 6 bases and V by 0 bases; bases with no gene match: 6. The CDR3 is CASSPPGGPGDTQYF. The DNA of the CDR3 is TGTGCCAGCTCACCACCGGGAGGGCCTGGTGATACGCAGTATTTT.